These 13 T cell receptor beta chains originate from one sample sequenced in a study. Via MiXCR, TCRdb re-called the 5' RACE reads, giving one row per CDR3 protein. Counted here are fewer than 60,000 distinct CDR3 sequences, around a quarter occurring once; the ten biggest clones make up about 2%. Sequencing was performed on naive CD4+ T cells sorted from blood. The subset was: naive CD4+ T cells, CD4+CD45RA+CD25-. The receptors originated from a female donor with breast cancer.

J is TRBJ2-3 and V is TRBV20-1, with D perhaps TRBD1 (5 bases). V was clipped by 4 bases and J by 3 bases, with 11 bases between them. Looked up from germline, CDR1 is DFQATT and CDR2 is SNEGSKA (reference sequence). CDR3 length: 13 amino acids. CDR3 bases: TGCAGTGCTACAGGGTCCGGGACAGATACGCAGTATTTT. Encoded protein: CSATGSGTDTQYF.

In this sample, this clonotype turned up a few times. CDR3 in amino acids: CASSLTSEEETQYF. CDR3 DNA sequence: TGTGCCAGCAGTTTAACATCGGAGGAGGAGACCCAGTACTTC. This chain connects TRBV12-3 or TRBV12-4 to TRBJ2-5; a possible D gene is TRBD2 (5 bases). Trimming left V 2 bases short and J 5 bases short, with 12 bases between. There are 14 residues in the CDR3.

By sample fraction, this clonotype is medium-sized. V is TRBV6-5 and J is TRBJ2-5; no definite D call. The germline gives CDR1 MNHEY, CDR2 SVGAGI. This CDR3 is built from 15 residues. V dropped 8 bases and J dropped 2 bases, with 18 bases sitting between them. The CDR3 nucleotides read TGTGCCAGCTTGACCCTCCTAGTACCGCAAGAGACCCAGTACTTC. Translation gives CASLTLLVPQETQYF.

The V call is TRBV5-1, the J call TRBJ1-2; D not resolved. Germline CDR1 reads SGHRS; CDR2 reads YFSETQ. The CDR3 covers 14 residues. V lost 0 bases and J lost 6, with 12 bases in between. Here the CDR3 reads CASSLEGRMDGYTF. Written as DNA, the CDR3 is TGCGCCAGCAGCTTGGAGGGCCGGATGGATGGCTACACCTTC.

For this clonotype: A clone one base away is much larger, so this may be a read error. The CDR3 DNA reads as TGTACCAGCAGTTTCGCCAGGGTAAGCACTGAAGCTTTCTTT. Translated, it gives CTSSFARVSTEAFF. V is TRBV6-2 or TRBV6-3 and J is TRBJ1-1, with a possible D match to TRBD1 (5 bases). The CDR3 contains 14 residues. Per the germline V gene, CDR1 is MNHEY and CDR2 is SVGEGT.

The chain combines TRBV20-1 with TRBJ1-5; no firm D call. V lost 0 bases and J 7 bases, leaving 10 bases between the germline ends. The CDR3 contains 13 residues. CDR1 and CDR2 from the germline V gene are DFQATT and SNEGSKA (reference sequence). The CDR3 DNA is TGCAGTGCTAGAGATTCCGTTGGGCAGCCCCAGCATTTT. Protein product: CSARDSVGQPQHF.

The V call is TRBV27, the J call TRBJ2-1, with 8 bases matching TRBD1. The CDR3 covers 14 residues. Trimming removed 5 bases from V and 8 bases from J; junction bases left unmatched: 8. Germline values: CDR1 MNHEY, CDR2 SMNVEV (reference sequence). CDR3 sequence: CASSPTGTGDEQFF. The CDR3 region has the DNA TGTGCCAGCAGTCCAACAGGGACAGGCGATGAGCAGTTCTTC.

The table lists this clonotype with a few counts. This sequence joins TRBV6-2 or TRBV6-3 and TRBJ2-7; 7 bases align to TRBD1. The CDR3 extends over 15 amino acids. Germline CDR1 is MNHEY and CDR2 is SVGEGT. V lost 2 bases to trimming and J lost 3 bases; unmatched junction nucleotides: 7. The DNA for the CDR3 is TGTGCCAGCAGTTACCCAACAGGGGATCGCTACGAGCAGTACTTC. Protein product: CASSYPTGDRYEQYF.

This chain connects TRBV12-3 or TRBV12-4 to TRBJ2-3, with a possible D match to TRBD2 (6 bases). V gave up 3 bases and J gave up 10 bases, with 11 bases separating them. CDR3 size: 12 residues. CDR3 protein: CASSFISGAQYF. The CDR3 DNA reads as TGTGCCAGCAGTTTTATTAGCGGAGCGCAGTATTTT.

With regard to this clonotype: A single base separates this from a much larger clone, so it may be a read error. The CDR3 sequence: CTSSLAGGSGELFF. CDR3 coding DNA: TGTACCAGCAGCCTAGCAGGAGGGTCCGGGGAGCTGTTTTTT. The chain is built from TRBV6-6 and TRBJ2-2; D is perhaps TRBD2 (6 bases). CDR3 size: 14 residues. CDR1 and CDR2 (germline): MNHNY, SVGAGI (reference sequence).

This clonotype was picked up many times. The rearrangement links TRBV29-1 to TRBJ1-2; the D is unclear. The CDR3 runs to 10 residues. The germline V and J ends were trimmed by 5 bases and 8 bases, with 9 bases remaining between them. Germline V gives CDR1 SQVTM, CDR2 ANQGSEA. The CDR3 DNA sequence: TGCAGCGTTCGTGGAAAGGGCTACACCTTC. This sequence encodes CSVRGKGYTF.

This clonotype appeared a few times. The V and J genes are TRBV15 and TRBJ2-2; weak D call: TRBD1 (6 bases). Trimming left V 3 bases short and J 6 bases short, with 11 bases between. Per germline, CDR1 LNHNV and CDR2 YYDKDF (reference sequence). The CDR3 has 14 amino acids. The CDR3 DNA follows: TGTGCCACCAGCAGGGACAGCGGCGCCGGGGAGCTGTTTTTT. Protein: CATSRDSGAGELFF.

This sequence joins TRBV7-8 and TRBJ1-3; 7 nucleotides line up with TRBD1. The length of the CDR3 is 15 residues. Germline loops: CDR1 SGHVS, CDR2 FQNEAQ. With V trimmed by 2 bases and J by 3 bases, 4 bases remained unmatched. CDR3 residues: CASSLRGTVGNTIYF. The CDR3 coding sequence is TGTGCCAGCAGCTTAAGGGGGACAGTTGGAAACACCATATATTTT.